The present T cell receptor (beta chain) was sequenced within a study of blood T cell repertoires in COVID-19. CDR1 and CDR2 from the germline V gene are LNHDA and SQIVND (reference sequence). The CDR3 consists of 18 residues. V lost 5 bases, J lost 0 bases, and 20 bases lay in between. Assay used: immunoSEQ multiplex PCR; TCRdb lists only in-frame clones, some missing. Of approximately 340,000 clones listed, around 90% are singletons. V usage is TRBV19 and J usage is TRBJ2-4; maybe TRBD1 (6 bases). This sequence was found in a young man with COVID-19, enrolled during active disease. The sequenced sample consisted of peripheral blood. CDR3 region: CASSLLTRDTLAKNIQYF. The CDR3, as DNA: TGTGCCAGTAGTCTCCTGACCCGGGACACCCTAGCCAAAAACATTCAGTACTTC.